This entry is about one T cell receptor (beta chain). Authors' processing steps: From reference gene primer amplification, estimates of nucleated cell counts were derived. Sequenced by immunoSEQ multiplex PCR; TCRdb stores in-frame clones only, minus some. V and J calls and clone size are given by that table; D and trimming were obtained from the DNA. Here the sample spans 330,000 or so clones, about 92% being singletons. Followed over time, Seattle patients had been enrolled while infection was active. Germline assignment: CDR1 SGHDT and CDR2 YYEEEE. The trim removed 5 bases at V and 4 bases at J, leaving 4 bases unmatched. This CDR3 region has 14 residues. This record comes from a study of blood T cell repertoires in COVID-19. About the research overall: There were acute and convalescent COVID-19 samples, and they came from the United States, Italy and Spain. The cDNA or gDNA used as material had been derived from T cells, B-cell-depleted T cells, or PBMCs.

Sequenced sample: peripheral blood. This clonotype was sampled from an older woman with COVID-19, enrolled during active disease. This rearrangement joins TRBV5-6 to TRBJ1-3; 9 bases match TRBD1. As DNA, the CDR3 is TGTGCCAGCAGAAACAGGGGGCAAGGAAACACCATATATTTT. Translating it yields CASRNRGQGNTIYF.